This T cell receptor beta chain was sequenced for a study of Graves' ophthalmopathy and Graves' hyperthyroidism. RNA transcripts yielded amplified TCR beta CDR3 regions. RT-PCR in the first round used HTBI primers; a second-round multiplex PCR followed. Via MiXCR, TCRdb re-called the multiplex PCR reads, giving one row per CDR3 protein. This table has some 1.1 million distinct CDR3 sequences, 35% to 40% appearing once. Study outcomes and limitations: This model predicted ophthalmopathy progression (sensitivity 60% to 71%, specificity about 72%).

This clonotype turned up a few times. Its matching antigen is unknown. Sequencing was done on a sample of peripheral blood or thyroid tissue (not recorded which). This clonotype was sampled from an adult man with Graves' hyperthyroidism.

This CDR3 reads CASTDLVAETQYF. In DNA, the CDR3 is TGTGCCAGCACGGATTTAGTGGCAGAGACCCAGTACTTC. The chain recombines TRBV6-6 with TRBJ2-5, with no clear D. This CDR3 region has 13 residues. The V and J ends lost 7 bases and 4 bases respectively, with 13 bases between them. Germline CDR1 is MNHNY and CDR2 is SVGAGI (reference sequence).